The clone carrying this T cell receptor (beta chain) was found a few times. This entry comes from a study of blood T cell repertoires in COVID-19. Study-level information: Donors in the United States, Italy and Spain gave samples during acute or convalescent COVID-19. Sources were T cells, B-cell-depleted T cells, or PBMCs; the material itself was cDNA or gDNA.

Original handling: Nucleated cell number was recorded as an estimate derived from reference gene primer amplification. Using immunoSEQ multiplex PCR, the repertoire was profiled, and TCRdb retains in-frame clones only, with some absent. V, J and clone size are taken as reported in that table, and D and trimming were inferred from the DNA itself. The table shows approximately 430,000 clones, with roughly 90% occurring only once. The CDR3 has 17 residues. With V trimmed by 3 bases and J by 8 bases, 17 bases remained unmatched. CDR1 is SNHLY, CDR2 FYNNEI, per germline. The specimen was peripheral blood. V gene TRBV2 combines with J gene TRBJ1-2, with 8 bases aligning to TRBD1. The TCR originated in a young woman with active or convalescent COVID-19. The CDR3 DNA reads TGTGCCAGCAGTGATCAGGGGGCGATCGAAGGGCTTAAGGGCTACACCTTC. Amino acids: CASSDQGAIEGLKGYTF.